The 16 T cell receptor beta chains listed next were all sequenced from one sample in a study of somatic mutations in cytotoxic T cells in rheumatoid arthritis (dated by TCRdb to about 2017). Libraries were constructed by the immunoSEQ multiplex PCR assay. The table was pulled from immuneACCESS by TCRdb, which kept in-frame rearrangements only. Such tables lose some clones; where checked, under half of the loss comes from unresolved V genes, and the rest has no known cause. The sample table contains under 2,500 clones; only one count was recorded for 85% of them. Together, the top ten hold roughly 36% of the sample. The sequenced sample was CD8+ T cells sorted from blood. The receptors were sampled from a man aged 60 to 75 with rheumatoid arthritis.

The CDR3 region has the DNA TGTGCCAGCAGTAACAGGGCCAGCTCCTATAATTCACCCCTCCACTTT. It translates to CASSNRASSYNSPLHF. The V gene is TRBV2, the J gene TRBJ1-6, with D maybe TRBD1 (6 bases). Trimming took off 5 bases at V and 0 bases at J, with 11 bases between the two ends. CDR1 and CDR2 from the germline V gene are SNHLY and FYNNEI. The CDR3 totals 16 residues.

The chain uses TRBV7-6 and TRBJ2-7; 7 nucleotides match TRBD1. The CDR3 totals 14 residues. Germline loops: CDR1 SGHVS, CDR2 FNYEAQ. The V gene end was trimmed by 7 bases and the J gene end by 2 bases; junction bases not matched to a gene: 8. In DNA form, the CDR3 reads TGTGCCAGCACGCCGACAGGGTCTACCTACGAGCAGTACTTC. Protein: CASTPTGSTYEQYF.

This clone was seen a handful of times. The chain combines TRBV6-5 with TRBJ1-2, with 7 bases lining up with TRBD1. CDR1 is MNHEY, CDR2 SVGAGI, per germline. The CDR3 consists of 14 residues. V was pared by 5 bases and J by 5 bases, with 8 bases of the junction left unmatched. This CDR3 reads CASSLGQALYGYTF. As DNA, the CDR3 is TGTGCCAGCAGTCTCGGACAGGCCCTTTATGGCTACACCTTC.

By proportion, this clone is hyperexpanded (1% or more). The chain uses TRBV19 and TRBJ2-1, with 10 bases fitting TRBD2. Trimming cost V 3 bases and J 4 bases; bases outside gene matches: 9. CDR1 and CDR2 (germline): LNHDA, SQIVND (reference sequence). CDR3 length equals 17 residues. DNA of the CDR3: TGTGCCAGTAGTATCCCCCTTCTAGCGGGGGAGTACAATGAGCAGTTCTTC. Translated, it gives CASSIPLLAGEYNEQFF.

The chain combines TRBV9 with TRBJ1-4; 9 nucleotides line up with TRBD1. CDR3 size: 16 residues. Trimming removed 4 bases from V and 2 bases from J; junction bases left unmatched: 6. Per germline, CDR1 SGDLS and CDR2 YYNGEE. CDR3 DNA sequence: TGTGCCAGCAGCTCACAGGGGGCGTACACTAATGAAAAACTGTTTTTT. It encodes CASSSQGAYTNEKLFF.

CDR3 nucleotides: TGTGCCAGCAGCGAGGGACAGGGAGACAATGAGCAGTTCTTC. Amino acid sequence: CASSEGQGDNEQFF. The chain has TRBV13 and TRBJ2-1, with TRBD1 matching over 9 bases. The V gene's germline CDR1 is PRHDT and CDR2 FYEKMQ (reference sequence). The CDR3 runs to 14 residues. The V and J ends lost 5 bases and 5 bases, in that order; junction bases with no gene match: 4. The full variable domain, completed using reference TRBV13 and TRBJ2-1, is AAGVIQSPRHLIKEKRETATLKCYPIPRHDTVYWYQQGPGQDPQFLISFYEKMQSDKGSIPDRFSAQQFSDYHSELNMSSLELGDSALYFCASSEGQGDNEQFFGPGTRLTVL.

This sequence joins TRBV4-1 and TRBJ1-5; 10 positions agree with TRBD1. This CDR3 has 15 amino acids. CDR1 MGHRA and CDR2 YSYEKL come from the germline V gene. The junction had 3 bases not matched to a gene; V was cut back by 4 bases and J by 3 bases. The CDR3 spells CASSLGTGVNQPQHF. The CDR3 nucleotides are TGCGCCAGCAGCCTCGGGACAGGGGTCAATCAGCCCCAGCATTTT.

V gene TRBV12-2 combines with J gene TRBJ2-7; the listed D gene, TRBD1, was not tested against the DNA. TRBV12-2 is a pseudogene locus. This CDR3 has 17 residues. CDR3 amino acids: CASRKGRTGRCSYEQYV. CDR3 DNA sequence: TGTGCAAGTCGCAAAGGGAGGACAGGGCGTTGCTCCTACGAGCAGTACGTC.

This chain's CDR3 is CASGPGGITEAFF. CDR3 coding DNA: TGCGCCAGCGGGCCAGGGGGCATCACTGAAGCTTTCTTT. V is TRBV10-2 and J is TRBJ1-1, with 8 bases that match TRBD1. The junction had 6 bases not matched to a gene; V was cut back by 8 bases and J by 4 bases. This CDR3 is built from 13 residues. Germline V gene sequence: CDR1 WSHSY, CDR2 SAAADI.

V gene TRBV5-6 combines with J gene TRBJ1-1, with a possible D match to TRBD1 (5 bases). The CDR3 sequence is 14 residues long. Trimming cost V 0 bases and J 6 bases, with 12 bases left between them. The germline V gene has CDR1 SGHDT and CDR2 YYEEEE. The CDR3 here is CASSLVGARPEAFF. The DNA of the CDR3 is TGTGCCAGCAGCTTGGTAGGGGCGAGGCCTGAAGCTTTCTTT.

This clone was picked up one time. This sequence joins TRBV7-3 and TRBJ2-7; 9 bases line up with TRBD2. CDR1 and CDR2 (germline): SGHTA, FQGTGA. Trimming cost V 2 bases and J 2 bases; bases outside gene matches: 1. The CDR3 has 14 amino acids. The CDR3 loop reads CASSLAGGPYEQYF. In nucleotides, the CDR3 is TGTGCCAGCAGCTTAGCGGGGGGGCCCTACGAGCAGTACTTC. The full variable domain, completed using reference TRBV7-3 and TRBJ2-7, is GAGVSQTPSNKVTEKGKYVELRCDPISGHTALYWYRQSLGQGPEFLIYFQGTGAADDSGLPNDRFFAVRPEGSVSTLKIQRTERGDSAVYLCASSLAGGPYEQYFGPGTRLTVT.

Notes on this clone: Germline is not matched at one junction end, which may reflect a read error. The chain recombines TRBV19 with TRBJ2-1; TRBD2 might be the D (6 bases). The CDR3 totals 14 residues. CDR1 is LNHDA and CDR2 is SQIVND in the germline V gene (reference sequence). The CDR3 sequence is CASNMGGSYNEQFF. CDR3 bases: TGTGCAAGTAATATGGGGGGATCCTACAATGAGCAGTTCTTC.

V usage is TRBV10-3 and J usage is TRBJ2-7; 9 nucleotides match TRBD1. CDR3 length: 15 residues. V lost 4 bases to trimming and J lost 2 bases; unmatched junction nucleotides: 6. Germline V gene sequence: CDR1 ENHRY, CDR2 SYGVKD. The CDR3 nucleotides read TGTGCCATCAGTGTGGGGACAGGGACGCCCTACGAGCAGTACTTC. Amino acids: CAISVGTGTPYEQYF.

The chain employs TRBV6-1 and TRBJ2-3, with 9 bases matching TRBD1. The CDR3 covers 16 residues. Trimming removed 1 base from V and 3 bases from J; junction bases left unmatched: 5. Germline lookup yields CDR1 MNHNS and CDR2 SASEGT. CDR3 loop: CASSEVDRGWTDTQYF. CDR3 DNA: TGTGCCAGCAGTGAAGTGGACAGGGGATGGACAGATACGCAGTATTTT.

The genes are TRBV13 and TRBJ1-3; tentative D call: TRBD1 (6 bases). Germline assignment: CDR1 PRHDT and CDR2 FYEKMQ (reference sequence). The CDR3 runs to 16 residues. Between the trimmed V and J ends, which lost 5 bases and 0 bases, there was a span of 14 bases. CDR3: CASSVQGFLSGNTIYF. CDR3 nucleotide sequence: TGTGCCAGCAGCGTCCAGGGGTTCCTCTCTGGAAACACCATATATTTT.

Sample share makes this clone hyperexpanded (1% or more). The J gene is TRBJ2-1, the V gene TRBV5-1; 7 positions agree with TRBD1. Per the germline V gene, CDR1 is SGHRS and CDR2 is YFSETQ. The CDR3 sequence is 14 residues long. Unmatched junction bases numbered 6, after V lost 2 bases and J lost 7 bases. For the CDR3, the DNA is TGCGCCAGCAGCTTAGGGGGCGCGGAAAATGAGCAGTTCTTC. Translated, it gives CASSLGGAENEQFF. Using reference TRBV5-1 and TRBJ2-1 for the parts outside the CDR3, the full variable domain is KAGVTQTPRYLIKTRGQQVTLSCSPISGHRSVSWYQQTPGQGLQFLFEYFSETQRNKGNFPGRFSGRQFSNSRSEMNVSTLELGDSALYLCASSLGGAENEQFFGPGTRLTVL.